This TCR beta chain was identified in a study of read filtering for tumor transcriptome and immune sequencing. About the research overall: Revised staging placed eight or nine patients in R-ISS I, about 17 in II, roughly 7 in III. The study's findings and limits: Even smaller IR-seq throughput identified most shared clonotypes. The CD138-negative fraction was mixed bone marrow immune cells, not pure T cells. Roughly 80% of IR-seq clonotypes had one read, totaling approximately 4% of reads; RNA-seq: about 69% and 49%.

Molecular barcoded adaptors covering alpha/delta and beta/gamma chains were used on approximately 440 ng RNA. Using its own MiXCR run on the reads, TCRdb lists one record per CDR3 protein. The sample yields approximately 61,000 distinct CDR3 sequences, roughly 19% seen once. Germline V gene data show CDR1 as SQVTM and CDR2 as ANQGSEA. After removal of 7 bases from V and 5 bases from J, the junction contained 15 bases not matched to a gene. This CDR3 contains 15 residues. With regard to this clonotype: Its antigen is not known.

The chain joins TRBV29-1 to TRBJ2-5; 8 bases map to TRBD2. Sequencing input: a population of CD138-negative cells sorted from bone marrow. This receptor was identified in a donor older than 35 with multiple myeloma. CDR3 in DNA: TGCAGCGGGGGGGGCAGCGGGAGCCCCGGGGAGACCCAGTACTTC. It encodes CSGGGSGSPGETQYF. Complete variable domain (other parts from reference TRBV29-1 and TRBJ2-5): SAVISQKPSRDICQRGTSLTIQCQVDSQVTMMFWYRQQPGQSLTLIATANQGSEATYESGFVIDKFPISRPNLTFSTLTVSNMSPEDSSIYLCSGGGSGSPGETQYFGPGTRLLVL.